This paragraph reports one T cell receptor beta chain. Antigen: not known. The data are from a study of OX40 agonist ivuxolimab in advanced cancers. Overall study context: Patients received ivuxolimab, an agonistic anti-OX40 (CD134) antibody. Study-level points and caveats: Expansion of clones was among the lowest in partial responders at 0.1-3.0 mg/kg. The antigen specificity of the peripheral T cells (those that were expanded) was not determined. CD4+ T cells averaged fewer expanded clones than CD8+ T cells.

TCRdb's copy holds only in-frame clones and misses some; the assay was immunoSEQ multiplex PCR. The sample lists 100,000 to 150,000 clones, about nine tenths occurring once. The CDR3 loop spans 16 amino acids. V lost 2 bases, J lost 0 bases, and 6 bases stayed unmatched. CDR1 SGHRS and CDR2 YFSETQ come from the germline V gene. The source is an adult with an advanced solid tumor such as melanoma, head and neck, liver or kidney cancer. The material was CD4+ or CD8+ T cells sorted from blood, obtained in a trial of the OX40 agonist ivuxolimab. This chain links TRBV5-1 with TRBJ2-3; 7 bases are shared with TRBD1. CDR3 amino acids: CASSFQTGFSTDTQYF. The CDR3 nucleotides read TGCGCCAGCAGCTTTCAGACAGGGTTCAGCACAGATACGCAGTATTTT.